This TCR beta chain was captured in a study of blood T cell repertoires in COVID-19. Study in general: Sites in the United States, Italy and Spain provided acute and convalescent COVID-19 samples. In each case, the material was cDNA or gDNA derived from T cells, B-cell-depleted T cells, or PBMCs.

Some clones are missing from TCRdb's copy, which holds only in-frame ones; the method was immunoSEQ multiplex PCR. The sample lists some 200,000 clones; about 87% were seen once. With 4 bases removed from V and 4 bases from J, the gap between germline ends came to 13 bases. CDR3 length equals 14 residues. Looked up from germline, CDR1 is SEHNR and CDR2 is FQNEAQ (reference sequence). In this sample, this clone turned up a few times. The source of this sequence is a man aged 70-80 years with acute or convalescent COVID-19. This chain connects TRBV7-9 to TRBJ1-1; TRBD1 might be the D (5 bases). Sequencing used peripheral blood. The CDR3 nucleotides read TGTGCCAGCAGCTCAAGCGGGACCATCACTGAAGCTTTCTTT. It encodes CASSSSGTITEAFF.